Below, 25 T cell receptor beta chains from the same sample are listed, as sequenced in a study of T cells in Graves' hyperthyroidism and ophthalmopathy. Amplified TCR beta CDR3 regions came from RNA transcripts. The HTBI primer set drove a first-round RT-PCR of the TCR CDR3. TCRdb re-derived calls from the multiplex PCR reads in MiXCR, one entry per CDR3 protein. Among under 300,000 distinct CDR3 sequences listed, roughly 15% were seen once. Material: blood. The receptors derive from a woman in her 40s with Graves' hyperthyroidism.

This clonotype was counted ten times or more. V usage is TRBV28 and J usage is TRBJ2-7; D is unclear. V dropped 2 bases and J dropped 2 bases, with 10 bases sitting between them. The germline V gene encodes CDR1 MDHEN and CDR2 SYDVKM. The CDR3 loop spans 14 amino acids. The CDR3 protein is CASSLGGKTYEQYF. The CDR3 region has the DNA TGTGCCAGCAGTTTAGGCGGCAAAACCTACGAGCAGTACTTC.

The chain has TRBV19 and TRBJ2-1; TRBD1 matches 8 bases. V was clipped by 5 bases and J by 6 bases; unmatched bases: 6. In germline, CDR1 is LNHDA, CDR2 SQIVND (reference sequence). This CDR3 has 14 residues. This chain's CDR3 is CASSGQGYSNEQFF. In nucleotides, the CDR3 is TGTGCCAGTAGTGGACAGGGATATTCCAATGAGCAGTTCTTC.

The table lists this clonotype with many counts. The gene calls are TRBV12-3 or TRBV12-4 and TRBJ2-6, with D possibly being TRBD1 or TRBD2 (5 bases each). The CDR3 is made up of 17 amino acids. Trimming took 3 bases from V and 0 from J, leaving 12 bases between them. The CDR3, as DNA: TGTGCCAGCAGTTTCAGGACGGGGCACTCTGGGGCCAACGTCCTGACTTTC. This codes for CASSFRTGHSGANVLTF.

This clonotype showed up many times. This chain uses TRBV7-8 with TRBJ2-1; 14 positions agree with TRBD2. The length of the CDR3 is 17 residues. CDR1 and CDR2 (germline): SGHVS, FQNEAQ. J was trimmed by 0 bases and V by 5 bases; bases with no gene match: 3. The chain's CDR3 is CASSKGTSGSSYNEQFF. CDR3 nucleotide sequence: TGTGCCAGCAGCAAAGGGACTAGCGGGAGCTCCTACAATGAGCAGTTCTTC.

This chain connects TRBV28 to TRBJ1-2; 9 nucleotides agree with TRBD1. V shed 5 bases, J shed 5 bases, and the junction held 6 bases outside the gene matches. Germline-derived CDR1 and CDR2 are MDHEN and SYDVKM. This CDR3 is built from 14 residues. This chain's CDR3 is CASSPPTGGYGYTF. In DNA, the CDR3 is TGTGCCAGCAGTCCCCCGACAGGGGGTTATGGCTACACCTTC.

The gene calls are TRBV18 and TRBJ2-2; 12 nucleotides line up with TRBD1. Per the germline V gene, CDR1 is KGHSH and CDR2 is LQKENI. CDR3 length: 17 amino acids. Trimming took 4 bases from V and 0 from J; bases not matched to a gene: 3. The CDR3 is CASSLGTGGANTGELFF. The CDR3 region has the DNA TGTGCCAGCTCACTTGGGACAGGGGGCGCGAACACCGGGGAGCTGTTTTTT.

This clonotype was counted only a few times. The CDR3 DNA reads TGTGCCAGCAGCCACGGGGGGACAGCAGTTAACAATGAGCAGTTCTTC. It is translated as CASSHGGTAVNNEQFF. The chain has TRBV7-2 and TRBJ2-1, with D perhaps given as TRBD1 or TRBD2 (7 bases each). Deletions cut 5 bases from V and 5 bases from J, with 19 bases between. The germline gives CDR1 SGHTA, CDR2 FQGNSA. The CDR3 spans 16 residues.

This clonotype was detected ten times or more. The CDR3 loop is CASSQRREGPNNEQFF. CDR3 nucleotides: TGTGCCAGCAGCCAAAGGCGGGAGGGCCCCAACAATGAGCAGTTCTTC. This rearrangement joins TRBV3-1 to TRBJ2-1, with 9 bases fitting TRBD2. Germline V CDR1 and CDR2: LGHDT, YNNKEL (reference sequence). The CDR3 spans 16 residues. The ends lost 2 bases at V and 5 bases at J; junction bases unmatched: 7.

This clonotype has a handful of counts. The rearrangement links TRBV12-3 or TRBV12-4 to TRBJ2-6; possibly TRBD2 for D (6 bases). This CDR3 region has 16 residues. V gave up 3 bases and J gave up 2 bases, with 11 bases separating them. The CDR3 DNA sequence: TGTGCCAGCAGTTTCGCGGGGAGGACTGGGGCCAACGTCCTGACTTTC. Translation: CASSFAGRTGANVLTF.

At least ten counts were recorded for this clonotype. V and J are TRBV6-1 and TRBJ1-1; D is undetermined. V was clipped by 4 bases and J by 5 bases, with 20 bases between them. Germline CDR1 MNHNS, CDR2 SASEGT. The CDR3 has 16 amino acids. CDR3 nucleotide sequence: TGTGCCAGCAGTGCAACCTTCACCGGAGGTGCGACTGAAGCTTTCTTT. It encodes CASSATFTGGATEAFF.

This clonotype was counted at least ten times. The chain couples TRBV7-9 to TRBJ2-3; TRBD2 is a possible D gene (5 bases). There are 16 residues in the CDR3. V was trimmed by 3 bases and J by 2 bases, leaving 15 bases between them. CDR1 and CDR2 from the germline V gene are SEHNR and FQNEAQ (reference sequence). This CDR3 reads CASSFVLAGVTDTQYF. In nucleotides, the CDR3 is TGTGCCAGCAGCTTTGTCCTAGCAGGAGTCACAGATACGCAGTATTTT.

In this sample, this clonotype turned up many times. J is TRBJ2-2 and V is TRBV24-1; unclear D gene. This CDR3 region has 13 residues. Deletions cut 4 bases from V and 3 bases from J, with 5 bases between. Germline V gene lookup returns CDR1 KGHDR and CDR2 SFDVKD. The CDR3, as DNA: TGTGCCACCAGTGAATTGTACACCGGGGAGCTGTTTTTT. Its translation: CATSELYTGELFF.

This clonotype was observed at least ten times. The chain carries TRBV6-1 and TRBJ2-5, with TRBD1 identical over 8 bases. From germline, CDR1 is MNHNS and CDR2 SASEGT. The V gene end was trimmed by 10 bases and the J gene end by 5 bases; junction bases not matched to a gene: 9. The CDR3 loop spans 13 amino acids. The CDR3 DNA reads TGTGCCACCGGACAGGGTCGTTGGGAGACCCAGTACTTC. Its protein is CATGQGRWETQYF.

This clonotype appeared many times. This sequence joins TRBV27 and TRBJ2-5; TRBD2 aligns across 8 bases. CDR3 size: 16 residues. The V gene end was trimmed by 6 bases and the J gene end by 7 bases; junction bases not matched to a gene: 16. Germline loops: CDR1 MNHEY, CDR2 SMNVEV (reference sequence). The CDR3: CASSHRVGSGIRTQYF. In DNA form, the CDR3 reads TGTGCCAGCAGCCACCGGGTCGGTAGCGGGATCAGGACCCAGTACTTC.

V gene TRBV6-5 combines with J gene TRBJ2-2; D not resolved. CDR3 length equals 14 residues. V was clipped by 0 bases and J by 3 bases, with 5 bases between them. Germline V gene data show CDR1 as MNHEY and CDR2 as SVGAGI. The CDR3 coding sequence is TGTGCCAGCAGTTACTCGCCTCACACCGGGGAGCTGTTTTTT. The encoded protein is CASSYSPHTGELFF.

This clonotype was seen ten or more times. The V and J genes are TRBV9 and TRBJ1-4; TRBD1 is a possible D gene (5 bases). CDR3 length: 15 amino acids. The germline gives CDR1 SGDLS, CDR2 YYNGEE. Trimming stripped 0 bases from V and 7 bases from J, with 13 bases between. The CDR3 bases are TGTGCCAGCAGCGTAGATGGGGGTTCGGGTGAAAAACTGTTTTTT. Protein product: CASSVDGGSGEKLFF.

This clonotype has more than one count but fewer than ten. The chain carries TRBV28 and TRBJ2-1, with TRBD2 matching over 9 bases. The CDR3 has 16 amino acids. CDR1 is MDHEN, CDR2 SYDVKM, per germline. V trimming: 8 bases; J trimming: 7 bases; junction bases outside the gene matches: 15. The CDR3 DNA follows: TGTGCCAGCCGCCTATGGCGGGAGGGCCTTAGGAATGAGCAGTTCTTC. It encodes CASRLWREGLRNEQFF.

This clonotype occurred a few times. This may arise from a read error, as a much more abundant clone is one base away. This chain joins TRBV11-2 and TRBJ1-5; D gene ambiguous. From germline, CDR1 is SGHAT and CDR2 FQNNGV. The CDR3 spans 13 residues. V shed 5 bases and J shed 10 bases, with 15 bases lying between them. The CDR3 sequence is CASSITHLNPQHF. The DNA for the CDR3 is TGTGCCAGCAGCATAACCCACTTGAATCCCCAGCATTTT.

The rearrangement joins TRBV19 to TRBJ1-2; D is possibly TRBD1 (6 bases). Per the germline V gene, CDR1 is LNHDA and CDR2 is SQIVND (reference sequence). The CDR3 length is 15 residues. The V end lost 2 bases, the J end lost 2 bases, and 12 bases lay between the germline ends. The chain's CDR3 is CASSISDSRNYGYTF. The CDR3 DNA reads TGTGCCAGTAGTATATCGGACAGCAGAAACTATGGCTACACCTTC.

This clonotype occurred many times. This chain uses TRBV9 with TRBJ1-2; unclear D gene. Germline V CDR1 and CDR2: SGDLS, YYNGEE. The V end was cut by 3 bases, the J end by 2 bases, with 8 bases between. The CDR3 has 13 amino acids. The CDR3: CASSDHTNYGYTF. DNA for the CDR3: TGTGCCAGCAGCGATCATACCAACTATGGCTACACCTTC.

CDR3 sequence: CASSPQFRDTQYF. CDR3 sequence (DNA): TGTGCCAGTAGTCCTCAGTTCCGGGATACGCAGTATTTT. The V and J genes are TRBV19 and TRBJ2-3; D unclear. Germline values: CDR1 LNHDA, CDR2 SQIVND (reference sequence). The V end was cut by 5 bases, the J end by 6 bases, with 12 bases between. The CDR3 contains 13 residues.

This clonotype was found many times. This chain connects TRBV11-2 to TRBJ1-1, with no clear D. The CDR3 runs to 13 residues. Looked up from germline, CDR1 is SGHAT and CDR2 is FQNNGV. With 1 base removed from V and 7 bases from J, the gap between germline ends came to 10 bases. The CDR3 sequence is CASSLASKSEAFF. As DNA, the CDR3 is TGTGCCAGCAGCTTAGCAAGCAAGAGTGAAGCTTTCTTT.

This clonotype was counted many times. This CDR3 is CASSLGPLRGSNQPQHF. The CDR3 bases are TGTGCCAGCAGCTTGGGCCCTTTGCGTGGCAGCAATCAGCCCCAGCATTTT. The rearrangement uses TRBV5-8 and TRBJ1-5, with D unresolved. Germline V gives CDR1 SGHTS, CDR2 YDEGEE. This CDR3 comprises 17 residues. Trimming cost V 0 bases and J 1 base, with 14 bases left between them.

This clonotype was seen repeatedly, ten times or more. The rearrangement links TRBV12-3 or TRBV12-4 to TRBJ2-7; D may be TRBD2 (5 bases). Deletions cut 4 bases from V and 7 bases from J, with 14 bases between. CDR3 length: 13 amino acids. CDR3 bases: TGTGCCAGCAGTTCGGACTCTCTTGAGGAGCAGTACTTC. Encoded protein: CASSSDSLEEQYF.

This clonotype was recorded many times. The chain combines TRBV7-2 with TRBJ1-1; D unclear. Germline CDR1 and CDR2: SGHTA and FQGNSA. V was cut by 2 bases and J by 3 bases, with 4 bases left in between. This CDR3 contains 12 residues. This chain's CDR3 is CASSLMDTEAFF. CDR3 coding DNA: TGTGCCAGCAGCTTAATGGACACTGAAGCTTTCTTT.